This T cell receptor (beta chain) was identified in a study of cytomegalovirus exposure and HLA in healthy donors. The PCR was carried out with 60 Vbeta primers and 13 Jbeta primers. Produced via immunoSEQ multiplex PCR; TCRdb's table is partial and in-frame only. The sample holds about 140,000 clones, more than 75% seen once. This clone has a handful of counts. Its antigen is undetermined. Whole-study findings and limits: For presence/absence analyses, sequencing depth was assumed to be roughly uniform across donors. The authors later linked a missense DCLRE1C variant to TCR beta V- and J-gene trimming.

The CDR3 is 15 residues long. Germline values: CDR1 MGHDK, CDR2 SYGVNS. Trimming took 3 bases from V and 1 from J; bases not matched to a gene: 4. Sequencing was carried out using PBMCs. This TCR was recovered from a man aged 18 to 29 in good health and CMV-seropositive. This chain links TRBV25-1 with TRBJ1-1, with 8 bases fitting TRBD1. The DNA of the CDR3 is TGTGCCAGCAGTGACCCCGGGACAGGGAACACTGAAGCTTTCTTT. It is translated as CASSDPGTGNTEAFF.